The T cell receptor (beta chain) under discussion was sequenced for a study of blood T cell repertoires in COVID-19. Study overall: The analysed material was cDNA or gDNA that came from T cells, B-cell-depleted T cells, or PBMCs.

The study drew participants aged about 18 to 95 years from around 24 US areas. The ends were cut back, 3 bases at V and 9 bases at J, with 9 bases in the middle. This CDR3 has 12 residues. In germline, CDR1 is SGHVS, CDR2 FQNEAQ. TCRdb's copy holds only in-frame clones and misses some; the assay was immunoSEQ multiplex PCR. The sample carries roughly 300,000 clones, approximately 91% recorded once. This clone was recorded only once. Material: PBMCs or T cells enriched from blood (not recorded which). This receptor was obtained from a woman in her 40s with acute COVID-19. The genes are TRBV7-8 and TRBJ2-1; D possibly corresponds to TRBD2 (5 bases). The CDR3 sequence is CASSLRATEQFF. CDR3 sequence (DNA): TGTGCCAGCAGCTTGCGGGCGACTGAGCAGTTCTTC.